What follows is one TCR beta chain and its context. Antigen unknown. The sample is drawn from a study of shared clonotypes between healthy human individuals. An approximately 200 ng quantity of DNA, 29,000 or so T cell genomes, went into the sorted-subset replicate PCRs. Libraries were prepared by immunoSEQ multiplex PCR; TCRdb keeps only in-frame clonotypes and omits some of them. The sample contains approximately 530,000 clones, roughly 95% of which appear only once. Germline trimming cut 3 bases from V and 2 bases from J; bases unmatched to any gene: 5. This CDR3 spans 16 amino acids. Germline V gene data show CDR1 as SGHRS and CDR2 as YFSETQ. Overall study results and limits: Naive subsets generally exceeded memory subsets in estimated richness. It was observed that around 5% of naive CD4 clonotypes were shared across several donors. Limited genetic and exposure-history diversity came from having few donors.

The chain joins TRBV5-1 to TRBJ2-6; 7 bases agree with TRBD1. The specimen was naive CD4+ T cells sorted from blood. The subset is: CD45RA+ positively selected. The receptor was derived from a woman aged 30 to 39 in good health. CDR3 in amino acids: CASSWFTGAGANVLTF. DNA of the CDR3: TGCGCCAGCAGCTGGTTCACAGGGGCTGGGGCCAACGTCCTGACTTTC.